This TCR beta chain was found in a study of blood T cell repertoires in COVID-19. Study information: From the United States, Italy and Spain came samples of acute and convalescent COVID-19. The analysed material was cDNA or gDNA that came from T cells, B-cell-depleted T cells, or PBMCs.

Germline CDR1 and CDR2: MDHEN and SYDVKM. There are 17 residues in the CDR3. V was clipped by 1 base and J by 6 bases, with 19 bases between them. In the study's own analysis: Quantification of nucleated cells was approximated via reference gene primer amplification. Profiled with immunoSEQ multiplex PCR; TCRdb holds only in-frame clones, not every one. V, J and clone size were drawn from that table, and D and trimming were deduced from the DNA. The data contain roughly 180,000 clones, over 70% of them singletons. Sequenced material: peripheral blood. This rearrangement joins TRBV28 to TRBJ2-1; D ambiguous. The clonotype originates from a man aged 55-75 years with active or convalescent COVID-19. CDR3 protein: CASSLSLGVYRSNEQFF. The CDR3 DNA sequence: TGTGCCAGCAGTTTATCCCTTGGAGTGTACCGTAGCAATGAGCAGTTCTTC.